This record concerns one T cell receptor (beta chain) sequence. Its antigen is unknown. This sample is drawn from a study of shared clonotypes between healthy human individuals. Study conclusions and caveats: Non-shared clonotypes had lower generation probabilities than clonotypes shared by all four sorted-subset donors.

The assay was immunoSEQ multiplex PCR, and TCRdb's table has in-frame clones only and misses some. This sample carries about 2.3 million clones, approximately 93% of them seen once, and the ten largest clones take 0.39%. The germline CDR1 and CDR2 sequences are MGHRA and YSYEKL. V dropped 0 bases and J dropped 7 bases, with 25 bases sitting between them. The CDR3 runs to 18 residues. The source material was naive CD4+ T cells from PBMCs. Stated subset: CD45RA+ positively selected. The sequence was collected from a man between 18 and 29 years old in good health. Some clones in this sample may be carry-over from other donors' samples. This sequence joins TRBV4-1 and TRBJ2-7, with a possible D match to TRBD1 (6 bases). CDR3 residues: CASSQEAVQGRPLGEQYF. CDR3 sequence (DNA): TGCGCCAGCAGCCAAGAAGCCGTGCAGGGGCGACCCCTAGGAGAGCAGTACTTC.